Listed below are T cell receptor beta chains from one sample, sequenced in a study of shared clonotypes between healthy human individuals. Clones were read by immunoSEQ multiplex PCR, and TCRdb kept only the in-frame ones, dropping some. The sample records about 2.4 million clones, more than 85% being singletons. Input material: naive CD4+ T cells from PBMCs. The receptor source for this set is a man aged 18-30 years in good health. Some clones in this sample may be carry-over from other donors' samples. Each CDR3 is given with its conserved first and last residue. The order of the fields is V gene, CDR3 protein.

v_gene: TRBV5-1; CDR3aa: CASSLARGGSNEQFF
v_gene: TRBV7-8; CDR3aa: CASSLALRVSNQPQHF
v_gene: TRBV6-5; CDR3aa: CASRRGLAGLEQYF
v_gene: TRBV30; CDR3aa: CAWARDSLQIPEAFF
v_gene: TRBV7-6; CDR3aa: CASSSGHGTSGRADTQYF
v_gene: TRBV7-2; CDR3aa: CASSLWVAGQADTQYF
v_gene: TRBV7-6; CDR3aa: CASSPDIYEQYF
v_gene: TRBV27; CDR3aa: CASSLYGQGWQPQHF
v_gene: TRBV18; CDR3aa: CASSPFGTGASGANVLTF
v_gene: TRBV6-1; CDR3aa: CASSEDLAGYYEQYF
v_gene: TRBV7-2; CDR3aa: CASSSGTVGNTIYF
v_gene: TRBV2; CDR3aa: CASGSRGPSYEQYF
v_gene: TRBV30; CDR3aa: CAWSVPLVTQYF
v_gene: TRBV7-2; CDR3aa: CASSFSLGLYEQYF
v_gene: TRBV19; CDR3aa: CASSPREGGPTYQETQYF
v_gene: TRBV6-4; CDR3aa: CASSRDGGYEQYF
v_gene: TRBV5-1; CDR3aa: CASSSRGQPVYEQYF
v_gene: TRBV28; CDR3aa: CASSDAGTGNTIYF
v_gene: TRBV28; CDR3aa: CASSPAPDTQYF
v_gene: TRBV30; CDR3aa: CAWSSDGRGPYGYTF
v_gene: TRBV7-6; CDR3aa: CASSSGPDYNEQFF
v_gene: TRBV28; CDR3aa: CASTLRGQGSNEQFF
v_gene: TRBV5-1; CDR3aa: CASRRDGGGSYNEQFF
v_gene: TRBV29-1; CDR3aa: CSVQTPGLGHNEQFF
v_gene: TRBV6-5; CDR3aa: CASSKDQGVHYGYTF
v_gene: TRBV7-2; CDR3aa: CASSFPLAGAEQFF
v_gene: TRBV27; CDR3aa: CASSRHDRALHGYTF
v_gene: TRBV6-1; CDR3aa: CASSGTAFGPQHF
v_gene: TRBV6-6; CDR3aa: CASSTRLAGYNEQFF
v_gene: TRBV28; CDR3aa: CALGGQGPKGNQPQHF
v_gene: TRBV6-9; CDR3aa: CASTRGFRLAGFSYEQYF
v_gene: TRBV28; CDR3aa: CASSFRVRGGRGYEQYF
v_gene: TRBV7-6; CDR3aa: CASSLVGELFF
v_gene: TRBV10-3; CDR3aa: CAISDPRGGGTDTQYF
v_gene: TRBV5-4; CDR3aa: CASSAPGNARGGYTF